This entry lists 27 T cell receptor beta chains sequenced from one sample in a study of T cell responses to AZD1222 COVID-19 vaccine. Repertoires were generated with immunoSEQ multiplex PCR, while TCRdb's copy carries only in-frame clones and drops some. Of 110,000 or so clones listed, around 89% are singletons. Sequenced material: peripheral blood, taken 28 days after the second AZD1222 dose. The receptors were sampled from an adult who received the AZD1222 COVID-19 vaccine.

The CDR3 sequence is CASRSDGNTIYF. Here the CDR3 DNA reads TGTGCCAGCCGATCGGATGGAAACACCATATATTTT. This sequence joins TRBV6-5 and TRBJ1-3; D call uncertain. The CDR3 length is 12 residues. V shed 8 bases and J shed 3 bases, with 8 bases lying between them. Germline CDR1 is MNHEY and CDR2 is SVGAGI.

The chain carries TRBV3-1 (or the pseudogene TRBV3-2) and TRBJ2-1; TRBD2 might be the D (6 bases). Germline CDR1 LGHDT, CDR2 YNNKEL (reference sequence). V lost 4 bases to trimming and J lost 6 bases, with 13 bases between them. The CDR3 runs to 14 residues. Here the CDR3 reads CASSRRGGVNEQFF. The CDR3 DNA is TGTGCCAGCAGCCGAAGGGGCGGGGTCAATGAGCAGTTCTTC.

The J gene is TRBJ1-5, the V gene TRBV19; D remains unclear. Per the germline V gene, CDR1 is LNHDA and CDR2 is SQIVND (reference sequence). The V gene lost 5 bases and the J gene lost 5 bases, with 16 bases spanning the gap. The CDR3 length is 15 residues. CDR3 sequence: CASSDLGSMDQPQHF. Here the CDR3 DNA reads TGTGCCAGTAGTGACCTGGGGTCCATGGATCAGCCCCAGCATTTT. Supplemented by reference TRBV19 and TRBJ1-5, the full variable domain reads DGGITQSPKYLFRKEGQNVTLSCEQNLNHDAMYWYRQDPGQGLRLIYYSQIVNDFQKGDIAEGYSVSREKKESFPLTVTSAQKNPTAFYLCASSDLGSMDQPQHFGDGTRLSIL.

The rearrangement links TRBV6-2 or TRBV6-3 to TRBJ1-5, with 8 nucleotides matching TRBD1. The V gene end was trimmed by 5 bases and the J gene end by 9 bases; junction bases not matched to a gene: 12. Germline V gene sequence: CDR1 MNHEY, CDR2 SVGEGT. The CDR3 spans 15 residues. The CDR3 sequence is CASSPDRGWVRPQHF. In nucleotides, the CDR3 is TGTGCCAGCAGTCCCGACAGGGGCTGGGTCAGGCCCCAGCATTTT.

The chain joins TRBV7-3 to TRBJ1-2; no clear D. The germline CDR1 and CDR2 sequences are SGHTA and FQGTGA. The CDR3 extends over 15 amino acids. Trimming removed 5 bases from V and 2 bases from J, with 15 bases in between. CDR3 amino acids: CASSPQWTENYGYTF. CDR3 nucleotide sequence: TGTGCCAGCAGCCCCCAGTGGACTGAGAACTATGGCTACACCTTC.

The count of this clone is one. V gene TRBV7-9 combines with J gene TRBJ2-7; 9 nucleotides match TRBD1. J lost 2 bases, V lost 5 bases, and 7 bases had no gene match. The CDR3 consists of 15 residues. In germline, CDR1 is SEHNR, CDR2 FQNEAQ (reference sequence). As DNA, the CDR3 is TGTGCCAGCAGCCCCGGGACAGGGCTAACCTACGAGCAGTACTTC. Encoded protein: CASSPGTGLTYEQYF.

This chain uses TRBV7-2 with TRBJ2-3, with D unclear. This CDR3 region has 14 residues. Per germline, CDR1 SGHTA and CDR2 FQGNSA. Deletions cut 4 bases from V and 4 bases from J, with 12 bases between. The CDR3 loop reads CASSSLASADTQYF. DNA for the CDR3: TGTGCCAGCAGCTCCTTAGCTTCGGCAGATACGCAGTATTTT.

The chain joins TRBV6-5 to TRBJ2-5, with 7 bases aligning to TRBD2. The CDR3 is made up of 15 amino acids. V dropped 4 bases and J dropped 5; count of bases not matched to a gene: 10. Germline loops: CDR1 MNHEY, CDR2 SVGAGI. The CDR3 DNA follows: TGTGCCAGCAGTTCCGCGGTGGGAGGGTCCGAGACCCAGTACTTC. Its translation: CASSSAVGGSETQYF.

This chain uses TRBV28 with TRBJ2-2, with no clear D. Germline V lookup: CDR1 MDHEN, CDR2 SYDVKM. The CDR3 is 13 residues long. Trimming cost V 3 bases and J 3 bases, with 5 bases left between them. In nucleotides, the CDR3 is TGTGCCAGCAGTTTGACGGACACCGGGGAGCTGTTTTTT. It translates to CASSLTDTGELFF.

The chain carries TRBV12-3 or TRBV12-4 and TRBJ2-5, with D tentatively TRBD2 (5 bases). V gave up 2 bases and J gave up 6 bases, with 10 bases separating them. The CDR3 covers 13 residues. CDR3 protein: CASSLTGSQTQYF. DNA for the CDR3: TGTGCCAGCAGTTTAACGGGATCGCAGACCCAGTACTTC.

Only one count was recorded for this clone. This rearrangement joins TRBV18 to TRBJ1-1, with TRBD1 matching 7 bases. With V trimmed by 0 bases and J by 2 bases, 6 bases remained unmatched. This CDR3 has 16 amino acids. CDR1 KGHSH and CDR2 LQKENI come from the germline V gene. The CDR3 DNA reads as TGTGCCAGCTCACCACCGTTAGGGGGCCTCAACACTGAAGCTTTCTTT. Translated: CASSPPLGGLNTEAFF.

This chain connects TRBV3-1 (or the pseudogene TRBV3-2) to TRBJ1-2; tentatively, D is TRBD1 (6 bases). In germline, CDR1 is LGHDT, CDR2 YNNKEL (reference sequence). The germline V and J ends were trimmed by 4 bases and 7 bases, with 22 bases remaining between them. This CDR3 contains 16 residues. This chain's CDR3 is CASSPLTGTSLSGYTF. The CDR3 nucleotides are TGTGCCAGCAGCCCACTTACCGGGACATCGCTATCTGGCTACACCTTC.

The chain joins TRBV3-1 (or the pseudogene TRBV3-2) to TRBJ2-5; 13 nucleotides agree with TRBD2. The junction had 5 bases not matched to a gene; V was cut back by 1 base and J by 0 bases. The germline CDR1 and CDR2 sequences are LGHDT and YNNKEL (reference sequence). CDR3 length: 18 residues. CDR3 nucleotide sequence: TGTGCCAGCAGCCAAGTGCAGACTAGCGGGGGGAACCAAGAGACCCAGTACTTC. Amino acids: CASSQVQTSGGNQETQYF.

The chain carries TRBV19 and TRBJ1-1, with 9 bases that match TRBD1. The CDR3 has 15 amino acids. Losses at the gene ends were 6 bases for V and 5 bases for J; bases not matched to a gene: 10. Germline assignment: CDR1 LNHDA and CDR2 SQIVND (reference sequence). This chain's CDR3 is CASRPGTGIETEAFF. The CDR3 DNA reads as TGTGCCAGTAGACCCGGGACAGGGATAGAAACTGAAGCTTTCTTT.

This sequence joins TRBV7-2 and TRBJ1-3, with 9 positions matching TRBD1. CDR3 length: 16 residues. Trimming took 5 bases from V and 3 from J; bases not matched to a gene: 8. CDR1 and CDR2 (germline): SGHTA, FQGNSA. The CDR3 loop is CASSLTGGAVGNTIYF. CDR3 bases: TGTGCCAGCAGCCTTACAGGGGGCGCGGTTGGAAACACCATATATTTT.

The chain is built from TRBV27 and TRBJ1-1, with D unresolved. Trimming cost V 7 bases and J 5 bases, with 17 bases left between them. The CDR3 is made up of 14 amino acids. CDR1 is MNHEY, CDR2 SMNVEV, per germline (reference sequence). CDR3 sequence (DNA): TGTGCCAGCAAACGTGACCAAGCGGGGACTGAAGCTTTCTTT. It yields the protein CASKRDQAGTEAFF.

V is TRBV7-9 and J is TRBJ2-1; D is perhaps TRBD1 (5 bases). Trimming cost V 4 bases and J 3 bases, with 10 bases left between them. This CDR3 contains 14 residues. In germline, CDR1 is SEHNR, CDR2 FQNEAQ (reference sequence). In DNA form, the CDR3 reads TGTGCCAGCAGCTCCACCAGGGACTACAATGAGCAGTTCTTC. The encoded protein is CASSSTRDYNEQFF.

The V call is TRBV11-2, the J call TRBJ2-3; 8 nucleotides align to TRBD2. CDR1 is SGHAT and CDR2 is FQNNGV in the germline V gene. Trimming removed 3 bases from V and 1 base from J; junction bases left unmatched: 9. CDR3 length: 17 amino acids. Here the CDR3 reads CASSFLTTSVGTDTQYF. The CDR3 DNA reads TGTGCCAGCAGCTTCCTCACGACTAGCGTGGGCACAGATACGCAGTATTTT.

This clone was counted between two and nine times. The J gene is TRBJ2-2, the V gene TRBV19; no clear D gene. CDR3 size: 14 residues. V was pared by 3 bases and J by 11 bases, with 16 bases between. Looked up from germline, CDR1 is LNHDA and CDR2 is SQIVND (reference sequence). CDR3 sequence: CASSISVNSGELFF. The CDR3, as DNA: TGTGCCAGTAGTATCTCGGTCAATAGTGGAGAGCTGTTTTTT.

The chain is built from TRBV10-3 and TRBJ2-3; weak D call: TRBD2 (5 bases). Deletions cut 0 bases from V and 0 bases from J, with 10 bases between. Germline CDR1 ENHRY, CDR2 SYGVKD. The CDR3 totals 16 residues. CDR3 residues: CAISESAASSTDTQYF. The CDR3 DNA reads TGTGCCATCAGTGAGTCAGCGGCCTCTAGCACAGATACGCAGTATTTT.

The V and J genes are TRBV28 and TRBJ1-1, with 8 bases lining up with TRBD1. CDR1 MDHEN and CDR2 SYDVKM come from the germline V gene. V trimming: 2 bases; J trimming: 4 bases; junction bases outside the gene matches: 6. CDR3 size: 15 residues. CDR3 sequence: CASSLPQGAVTEAFF. CDR3 DNA sequence: TGTGCCAGCAGTTTACCCCAGGGGGCGGTCACTGAAGCTTTCTTT.

The chain links TRBV15 to TRBJ1-5; the D is unclear. Germline CDR1 reads LNHNV; CDR2 reads YYDKDF (reference sequence). V lost 0 bases and J 0 bases, leaving 3 bases between the germline ends. The CDR3 contains 14 residues. The CDR3 is CATSRDHSNQPQHF. The DNA of the CDR3 is TGTGCCACCAGCAGAGATCATAGCAATCAGCCCCAGCATTTT.

The V call is TRBV5-1, the J call TRBJ2-7; D may be TRBD1 (6 bases). The germline V gene has CDR1 SGHRS and CDR2 YFSETQ. The CDR3 totals 15 residues. Between the trimmed V and J ends, which lost 1 base and 2 bases, there was a span of 13 bases. The CDR3 DNA is TGCGCCAGCAGCTTGTGGACAGATGAAACCTACGAGCAGTACTTC. It codes for CASSLWTDETYEQYF.

The chain links TRBV27 to TRBJ2-7; no reliable D call. There are 11 residues in the CDR3. V was clipped by 6 bases and J by 4 bases, with 7 bases between them. Germline-derived CDR1 and CDR2 are MNHEY and SMNVEV (reference sequence). The CDR3 nucleotides read TGTGCCAGCAGGACCTTGTACGAGCAGTACTTC. This translates into CASRTLYEQYF.

The chain combines TRBV5-1 with TRBJ1-1; 7 nucleotides match TRBD1. This CDR3 is 13 amino acids long. The trim removed 0 bases at V and 7 bases at J, leaving 3 bases unmatched. In germline, CDR1 is SGHRS, CDR2 YFSETQ. The CDR3 sequence is CASSLGQGGEAFF. DNA for the CDR3: TGCGCCAGCAGCTTGGGACAGGGTGGTGAAGCTTTCTTT.

The chain couples TRBV12-3 or TRBV12-4 to TRBJ2-2; D possibly corresponds to TRBD1 (6 bases). The V end was cut by 8 bases, the J end by 8 bases, with 15 bases between. The CDR3 runs to 13 residues. The CDR3 DNA sequence: TGTGCCAGCGGGGACACCGAGTGGGGGGAGCTGTTTTTT. This codes for CASGDTEWGELFF.

The chain combines TRBV5-1 with TRBJ1-3, with D unresolved. The germline V and J ends were trimmed by 0 bases and 0 bases, with 16 bases remaining between them. This CDR3 contains 18 residues. Germline CDR1 and CDR2: SGHRS and YFSETQ. The CDR3, as DNA: TGCGCCAGCAGCTTGGCCCCAGTGGTGGAGGGCTCTGGAAACACCATATATTTT. This codes for CASSLAPVVEGSGNTIYF.